This T cell receptor (beta chain) was captured by sequencing in a study of T cells in Graves' hyperthyroidism and ophthalmopathy (dated by TCRdb to about 2019). Background on the whole study: Peripheral blood samples were taken at initial diagnosis, before any treatment was given. In addition, the study compared T-cell repertoires in thyroid tissue and in blood from about 6 Graves' hyperthyroidism patients. To identify TCR V-J signatures that set the groups apart, the researchers used a discovery cohort of 100 or so patients, made up of fewer than 50 with Graves' ophthalmopathy and 57 with stable Graves' hyperthyroidism. An independent validation cohort of fewer than 20 hyperthyroidism patients and more than 15 patients who later progressed to ophthalmopathy tested prospective prediction of ophthalmopathy. After blood sampling, hyperthyroidism patients were treated with methimazole at a starting dose of 30 mg daily, and ophthalmopathy patients were treated with high-dose intravenous methylprednisolone. The 100 discovery patients were randomly split 7:3 into training and test sets. TCR Vbeta CDR3 sequencing of 130 to 150 peripheral blood samples (approximately 44 ophthalmopathy, 75 hyperthyroidism and approximately 17 progressor patients) is reported in the paper.

Stable Graves' hyperthyroidism was defined as no progression to ophthalmopathy during 18 months of follow-up. Hyperthyroidism patients were aged 18 to 65 years and newly diagnosed, with disease duration of less than 2 months. Patients with uncontrolled infections, other autoimmune diseases, pregnancy or lactation were excluded. Diagnoses relied on clinical symptoms, serum thyroxine and TRAb, thyroid ultrasound and orbital computed tomography. Ficoll-Paque density gradient centrifugation was used to isolate PBMCs from 10 ml of fresh peripheral blood. Total RNA was extracted using Trizol reagent, and RNA quality was assessed on an Agilent 2100 Bioanalyzer. This clonotype has at least ten counts. Its antigen target is currently unknown. No qualities accompany the bases; no much larger clone lies one base away. The TCR beta CDR3 regions were amplified from RNA transcripts. The TCR CDR3 was subjected to a first round of RT-PCR using the HTBI primer set and the Qiagen OneStep RT-PCR kit. A second multiplex PCR round built the libraries, followed by size selection and purification. Sequencing of the libraries was done on an Illumina HiSeq2000 using paired-end 100 bp reads. The study's processing was this. Raw data were processed with SOAPnuke, discarding reads with adapters, uncalled bases, mean Phred below 15, or no exact constant-primer or identifier match. COPE v1.2.5 was used to merge high-quality paired reads, and clonotypes were defined as unique nucleotide sequences. Clonotypes were aligned to IMGT TRBV, TRBD and TRBJ reference segments using MiTCR v1.1. Only V-J combinations with frequency above 0.0001, covering 99% to 99.2% of repertoires, were analysed. A TCS score was defined as the ratio of F50 (clonal expansion) to E x V (chaos), with BLOSUM62-based TCRdist applied between CDR3 peptides within each V-J. Welch's t-statistics and random forest reduced just over 500 V-J features to 13, which were used in a naive Bayes classifier (R e1071). TCRdb cleaned the public reads at Q25 with fastp, built clones with MiXCR and kept in-frame beta chains. Entries are consolidated by CDR3 protein sequence, retaining the most common genes and DNA. Here the V and J calls rest on TCRdb's processing, not on the authors' analysis. This sample lists about 340,000 distinct CDR3 sequences; 15% to 20% were detected once. Clones ranked in the top ten supply approximately 54% of the sample.

As encoded in the germline V gene, CDR1 is MDHEN while CDR2 is SYDVKM. From cysteine to phenylalanine, the CDR3 is 12 amino acids long. Only the CDR3 DNA is retained, 36 bases long and in frame from the first base. Cut back by 8 bases and 4 bases, the V and J ends lie 10 bases apart. Overall study results and their limits: In validation, progression to ophthalmopathy was predicted by the model with 70.59% sensitivity and around 75% specificity, a median of approximately 6.5 months before onset. Ophthalmopathy was separated from stable hyperthyroidism by a 13 V-J signature model, with approximately 89% sensitivity and approximately 81% specificity obtained in cross-validation and 80%/75% obtained in testing. No statistical method was used to fix the sample size in advance, and group allocation was not hidden from the investigators. Blood samples also contained most of the expanded thyroid clonotypes (frequency above 0.001), which suggests that blood repertoires may reflect thyroid immune responses.

The chain uses TRBV28 and TRBJ2-3; TRBD2 is possibly the D segment (5 matching bases). The specimen was blood. The clonotype originates from a woman aged 45-60 years with Graves' hyperthyroidism. The DNA reads TGTGCCAGCTCCGAGGAGGCAGATACGCAGTATTTT. This gives the protein CASSEEADTQYF.